The sequence of this T cell receptor (beta chain) was determined in a study of blood T cell repertoires in COVID-19. Whole-study context: Nucleic acid was either cDNA or gDNA, and it came from T cells, B-cell-depleted T cells, or PBMCs.

Per the germline V gene, CDR1 is SGHRS and CDR2 is YFSETQ. The CDR3 has 15 residues. V dropped 2 bases and J dropped 5; count of bases not matched to a gene: 6. The method was immunoSEQ multiplex PCR; TCRdb's version includes in-frame clones alone and lacks a portion of them. The profile shows approximately 180,000 clones, 60% to 80% of them singletons. The gene calls are TRBV5-1 and TRBJ2-1; 8 positions agree with TRBD1. The TCR comes from a woman in her seventies with acute or convalescent COVID-19. Sequenced: peripheral blood. This chain's CDR3 is CASSFGQGGHNEQFF. CDR3 DNA sequence: TGCGCCAGCAGCTTTGGACAGGGAGGCCACAATGAGCAGTTCTTC.